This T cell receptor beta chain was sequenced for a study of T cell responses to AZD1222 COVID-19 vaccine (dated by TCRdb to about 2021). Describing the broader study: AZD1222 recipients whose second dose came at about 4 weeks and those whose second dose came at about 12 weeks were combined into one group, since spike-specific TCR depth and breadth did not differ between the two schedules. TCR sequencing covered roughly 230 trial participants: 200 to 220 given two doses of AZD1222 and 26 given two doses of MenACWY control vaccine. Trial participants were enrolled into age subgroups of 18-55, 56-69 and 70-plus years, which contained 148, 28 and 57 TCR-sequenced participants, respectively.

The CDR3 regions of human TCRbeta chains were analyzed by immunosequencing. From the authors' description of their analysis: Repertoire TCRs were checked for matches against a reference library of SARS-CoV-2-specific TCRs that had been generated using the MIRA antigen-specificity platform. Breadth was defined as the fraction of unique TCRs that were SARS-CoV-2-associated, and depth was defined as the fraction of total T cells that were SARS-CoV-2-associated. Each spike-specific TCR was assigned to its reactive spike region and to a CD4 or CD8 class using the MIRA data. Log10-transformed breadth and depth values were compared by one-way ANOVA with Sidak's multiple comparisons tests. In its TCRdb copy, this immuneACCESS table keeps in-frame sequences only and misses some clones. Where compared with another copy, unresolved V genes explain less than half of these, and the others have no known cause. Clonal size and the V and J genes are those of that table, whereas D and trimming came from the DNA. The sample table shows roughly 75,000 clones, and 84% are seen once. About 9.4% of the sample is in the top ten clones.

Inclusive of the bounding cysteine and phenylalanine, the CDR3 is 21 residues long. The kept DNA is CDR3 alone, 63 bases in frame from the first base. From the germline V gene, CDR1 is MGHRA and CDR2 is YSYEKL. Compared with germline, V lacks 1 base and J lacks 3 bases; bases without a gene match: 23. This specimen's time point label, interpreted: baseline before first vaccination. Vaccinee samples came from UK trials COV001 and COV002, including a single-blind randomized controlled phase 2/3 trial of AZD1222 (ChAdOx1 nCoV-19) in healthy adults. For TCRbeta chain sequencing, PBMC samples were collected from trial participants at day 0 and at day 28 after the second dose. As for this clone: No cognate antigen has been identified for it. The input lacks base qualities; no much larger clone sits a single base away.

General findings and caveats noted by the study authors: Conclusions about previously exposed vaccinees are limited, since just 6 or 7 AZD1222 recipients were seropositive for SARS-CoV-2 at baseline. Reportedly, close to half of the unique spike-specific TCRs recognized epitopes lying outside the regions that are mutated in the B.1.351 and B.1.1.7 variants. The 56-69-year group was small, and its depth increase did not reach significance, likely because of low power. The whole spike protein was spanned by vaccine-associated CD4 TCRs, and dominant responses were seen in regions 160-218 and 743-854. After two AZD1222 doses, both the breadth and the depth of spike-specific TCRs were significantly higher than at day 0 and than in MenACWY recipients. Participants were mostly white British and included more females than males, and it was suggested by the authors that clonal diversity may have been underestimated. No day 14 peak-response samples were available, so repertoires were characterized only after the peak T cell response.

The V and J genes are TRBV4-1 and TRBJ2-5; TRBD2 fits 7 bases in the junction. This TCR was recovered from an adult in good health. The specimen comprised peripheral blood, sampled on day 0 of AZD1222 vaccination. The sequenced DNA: TGCGCCAGCAGCCAAGTTGCTCAGTTTGGCACGGCGTCAGGGAGGGAAGAGACCCAGTACTTC. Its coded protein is CASSQVAQFGTASGREETQYF.